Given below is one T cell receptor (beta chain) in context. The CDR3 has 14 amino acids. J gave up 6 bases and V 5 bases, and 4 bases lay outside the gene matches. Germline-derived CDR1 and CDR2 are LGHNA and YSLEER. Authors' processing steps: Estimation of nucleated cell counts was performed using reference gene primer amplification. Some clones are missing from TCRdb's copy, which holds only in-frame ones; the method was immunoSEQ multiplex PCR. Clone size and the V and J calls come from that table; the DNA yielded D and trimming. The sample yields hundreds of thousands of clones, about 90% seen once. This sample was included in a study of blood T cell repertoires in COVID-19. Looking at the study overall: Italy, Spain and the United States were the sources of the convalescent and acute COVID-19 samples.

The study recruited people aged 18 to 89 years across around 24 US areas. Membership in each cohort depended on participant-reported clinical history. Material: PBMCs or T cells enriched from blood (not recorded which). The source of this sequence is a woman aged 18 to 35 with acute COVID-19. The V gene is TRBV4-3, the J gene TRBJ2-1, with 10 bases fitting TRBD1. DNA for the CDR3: TGCGCCAGCAGCGACAGGGGGCTCGTCAATGAGCAGTTCTTC. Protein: CASSDRGLVNEQFF.